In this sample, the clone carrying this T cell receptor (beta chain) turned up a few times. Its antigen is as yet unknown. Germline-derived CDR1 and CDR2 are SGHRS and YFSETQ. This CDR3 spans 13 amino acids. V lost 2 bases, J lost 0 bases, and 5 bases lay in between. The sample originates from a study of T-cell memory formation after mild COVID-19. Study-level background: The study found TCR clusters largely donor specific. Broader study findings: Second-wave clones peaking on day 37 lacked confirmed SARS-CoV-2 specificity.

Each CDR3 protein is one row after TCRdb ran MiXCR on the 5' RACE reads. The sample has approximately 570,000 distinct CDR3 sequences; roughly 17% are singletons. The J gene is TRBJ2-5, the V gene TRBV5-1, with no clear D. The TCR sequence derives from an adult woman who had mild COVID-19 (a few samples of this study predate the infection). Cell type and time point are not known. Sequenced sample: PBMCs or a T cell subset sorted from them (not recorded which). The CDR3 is CASSFGYQETQYF. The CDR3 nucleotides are TGCGCCAGCAGCTTTGGCTACCAAGAGACCCAGTACTTC.